This T cell receptor (beta chain) was captured in a study of blood T cell repertoires in COVID-19. Study-wide context: The cDNA or gDNA used as material had been derived from T cells, B-cell-depleted T cells, or PBMCs.

Original analysis: From reference gene primer amplification, estimates of nucleated cell counts were derived. Generated by immunoSEQ multiplex PCR, the TCRdb table keeps only in-frame clones and is missing some. That table supplies the V and J calls and clone size; D and trimming were determined from the DNA. This sample has about 220,000 clones, with 75% to 90% found just once. The CDR3 is 15 amino acids. Germline values: CDR1 SGHRS, CDR2 YFSETQ. Deletions cut 0 bases from V and 2 bases from J, with 11 bases between. Seattle patients were enrolled during active infection and followed longitudinally. The source is an older woman with COVID-19, enrolled during active disease. Sequencing was performed on peripheral blood. The V and J genes are TRBV5-1 and TRBJ1-1; weak D call: TRBD1 (6 bases). The CDR3 DNA reads as TGCGCCAGCAGCTTGGGCACAGGGTCCAACACTGAAGCTTTCTTT. Translation: CASSLGTGSNTEAFF.